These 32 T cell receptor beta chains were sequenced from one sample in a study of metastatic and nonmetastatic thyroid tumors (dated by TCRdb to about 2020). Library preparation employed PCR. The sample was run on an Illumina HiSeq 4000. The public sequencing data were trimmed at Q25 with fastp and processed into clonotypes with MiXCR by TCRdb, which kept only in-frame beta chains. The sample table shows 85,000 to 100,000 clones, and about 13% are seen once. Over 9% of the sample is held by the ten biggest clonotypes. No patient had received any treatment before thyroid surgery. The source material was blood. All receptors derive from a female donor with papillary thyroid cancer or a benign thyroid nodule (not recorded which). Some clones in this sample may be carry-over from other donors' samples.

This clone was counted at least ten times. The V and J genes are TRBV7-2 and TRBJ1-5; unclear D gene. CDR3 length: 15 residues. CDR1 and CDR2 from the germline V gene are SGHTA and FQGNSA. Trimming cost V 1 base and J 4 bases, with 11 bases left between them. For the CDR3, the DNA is TGTGCCAGCAGCTTAGGCTCCTGGGGAAATCAGCCCCAGCATTTT. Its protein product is CASSLGSWGNQPQHF.

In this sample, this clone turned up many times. The CDR3 DNA is TGTGCCAGTAAATTCTCGACAGCACTAACAACTAATGAAAAACTGTTTTTT. Translated, it gives CASKFSTALTTNEKLFF. This chain links TRBV19 with TRBJ1-4; D possibly corresponds to TRBD1 (5 bases). In germline, CDR1 is LNHDA, CDR2 SQIVND (reference sequence). Deletions cut 7 bases from V and 0 bases from J, with 18 bases between. The CDR3 totals 17 residues.

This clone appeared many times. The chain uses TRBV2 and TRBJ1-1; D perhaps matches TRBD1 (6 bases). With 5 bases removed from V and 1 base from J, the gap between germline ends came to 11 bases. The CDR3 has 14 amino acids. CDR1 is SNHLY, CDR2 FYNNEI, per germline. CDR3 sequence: CASSWGAQNTEAFF. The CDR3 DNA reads TGTGCCAGCAGTTGGGGGGCGCAGAACACTGAAGCTTTCTTT.

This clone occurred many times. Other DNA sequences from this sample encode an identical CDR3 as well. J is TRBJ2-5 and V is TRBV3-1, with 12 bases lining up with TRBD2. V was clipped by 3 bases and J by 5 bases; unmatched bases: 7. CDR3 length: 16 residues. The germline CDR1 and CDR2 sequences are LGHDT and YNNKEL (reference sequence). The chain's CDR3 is CASSQLAGGPVETQYF. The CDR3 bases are TGTGCCAGCAGCCAGCTAGCGGGAGGGCCGGTGGAGACCCAGTACTTC.

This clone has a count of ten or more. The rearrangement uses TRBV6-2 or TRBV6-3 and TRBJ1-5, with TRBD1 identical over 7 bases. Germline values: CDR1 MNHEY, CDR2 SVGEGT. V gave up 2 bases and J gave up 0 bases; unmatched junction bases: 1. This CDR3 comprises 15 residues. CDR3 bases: TGTGCCAGCAGTTACACAGGGGCTAGCAATCAGCCCCAGCATTTT. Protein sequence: CASSYTGASNQPQHF.

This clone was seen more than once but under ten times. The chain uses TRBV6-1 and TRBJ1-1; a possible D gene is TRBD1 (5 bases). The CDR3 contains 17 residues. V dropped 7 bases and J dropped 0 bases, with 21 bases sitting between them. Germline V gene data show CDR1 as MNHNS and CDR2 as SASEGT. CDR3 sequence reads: CASTRQVVRVVNTEAFF. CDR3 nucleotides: TGTGCCAGCACCCGCCAGGTGGTCAGGGTAGTGAACACTGAAGCTTTCTTT.

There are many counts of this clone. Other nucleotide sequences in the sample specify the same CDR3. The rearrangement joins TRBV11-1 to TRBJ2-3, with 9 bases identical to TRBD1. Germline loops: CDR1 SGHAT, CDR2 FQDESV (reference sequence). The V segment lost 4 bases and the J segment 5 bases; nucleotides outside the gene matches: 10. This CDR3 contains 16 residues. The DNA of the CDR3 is TGTGCCAGCAGCTCCGGGACAGGGCCATGGGGAGATACGCAGTATTTT. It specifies CASSSGTGPWGDTQYF.

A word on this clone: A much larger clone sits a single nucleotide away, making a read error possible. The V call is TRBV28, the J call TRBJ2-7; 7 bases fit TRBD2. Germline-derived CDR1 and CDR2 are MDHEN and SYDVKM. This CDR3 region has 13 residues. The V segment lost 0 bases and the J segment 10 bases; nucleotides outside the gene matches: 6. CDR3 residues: CASSLWGGKDQYF. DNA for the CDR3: TGTGCCAGCAGTTTATGGGGGGGGAAAGATCAGTACTTC.

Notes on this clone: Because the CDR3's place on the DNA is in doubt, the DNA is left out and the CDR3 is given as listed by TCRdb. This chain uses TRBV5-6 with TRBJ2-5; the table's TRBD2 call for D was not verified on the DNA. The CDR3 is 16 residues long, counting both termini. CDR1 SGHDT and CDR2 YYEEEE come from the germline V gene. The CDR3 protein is CASSPWGGGNLGTEYF.

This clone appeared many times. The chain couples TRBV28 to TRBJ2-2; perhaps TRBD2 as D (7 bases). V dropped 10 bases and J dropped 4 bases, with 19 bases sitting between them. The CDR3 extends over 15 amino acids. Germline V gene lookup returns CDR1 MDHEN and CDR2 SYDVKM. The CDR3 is CATIHPGGPTGELFF. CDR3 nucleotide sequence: TGTGCCACGATCCACCCCGGGGGGCCCACCGGGGAGCTGTTTTTT.

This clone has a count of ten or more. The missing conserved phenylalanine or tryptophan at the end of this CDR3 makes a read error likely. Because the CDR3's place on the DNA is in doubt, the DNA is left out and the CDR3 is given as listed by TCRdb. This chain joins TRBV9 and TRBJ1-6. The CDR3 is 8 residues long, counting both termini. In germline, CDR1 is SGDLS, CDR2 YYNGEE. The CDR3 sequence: CASSVAKT.

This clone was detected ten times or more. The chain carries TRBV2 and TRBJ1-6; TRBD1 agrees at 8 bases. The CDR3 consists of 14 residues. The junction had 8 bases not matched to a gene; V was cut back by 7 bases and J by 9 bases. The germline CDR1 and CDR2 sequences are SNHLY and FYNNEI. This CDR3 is CASKDRVSSSPLHF. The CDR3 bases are TGTGCCAGCAAGGACAGGGTTTCCTCTTCACCCCTCCACTTT.

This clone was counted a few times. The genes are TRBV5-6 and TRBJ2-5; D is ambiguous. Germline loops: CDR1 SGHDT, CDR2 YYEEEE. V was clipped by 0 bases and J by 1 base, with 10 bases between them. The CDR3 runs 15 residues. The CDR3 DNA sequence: TGTGCCAGCAGCTTGGCGCTTGGCAGCCAAGAGACCCAGTACTTC. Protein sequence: CASSLALGSQETQYF.

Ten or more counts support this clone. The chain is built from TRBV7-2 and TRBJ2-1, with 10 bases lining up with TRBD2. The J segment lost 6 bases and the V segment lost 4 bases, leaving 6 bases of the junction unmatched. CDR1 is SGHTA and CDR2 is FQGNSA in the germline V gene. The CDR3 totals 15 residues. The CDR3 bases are TGTGCCAGCAGCTATGTAGCGGGAGGTCCCAATGAGCAGTTCTTC. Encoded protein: CASSYVAGGPNEQFF.

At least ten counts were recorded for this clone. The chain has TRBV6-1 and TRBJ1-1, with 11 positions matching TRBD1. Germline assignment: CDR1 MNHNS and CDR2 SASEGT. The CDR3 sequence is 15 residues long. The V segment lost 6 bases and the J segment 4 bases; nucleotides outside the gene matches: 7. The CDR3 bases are TGTGCCAGCAGGCTGGGACAGGGGGTTCTCACTGAAGCTTTCTTT. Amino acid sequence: CASRLGQGVLTEAFF.

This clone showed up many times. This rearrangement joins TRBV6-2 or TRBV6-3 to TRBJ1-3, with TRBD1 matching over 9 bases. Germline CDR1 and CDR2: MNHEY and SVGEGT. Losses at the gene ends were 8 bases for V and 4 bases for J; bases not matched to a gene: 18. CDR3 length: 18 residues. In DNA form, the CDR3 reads TGTGCCAGCGAGGTGACGCGCGCAAAGGACAGGGGAGGAAACACCATATATTTT. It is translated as CASEVTRAKDRGGNTIYF.

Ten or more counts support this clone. The CDR3 reads CASSRGQVQGQPQHF. The CDR3 bases are TGTGCCAGCAGCAGAGGACAGGTCCAGGGTCAGCCCCAGCATTTT. This rearrangement joins TRBV12-3 or TRBV12-4 to TRBJ1-5; 7 nucleotides align to TRBD1. The J segment lost 6 bases and the V segment lost 6 bases, leaving 11 bases of the junction unmatched. CDR3 length: 15 amino acids.

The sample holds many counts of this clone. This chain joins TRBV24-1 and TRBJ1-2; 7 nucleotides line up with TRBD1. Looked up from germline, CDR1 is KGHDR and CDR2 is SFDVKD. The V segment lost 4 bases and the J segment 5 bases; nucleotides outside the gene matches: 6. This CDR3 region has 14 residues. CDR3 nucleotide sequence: TGTGCCACCAGTGACGGCGGGACAGATTATGGCTACACCTTC. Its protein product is CATSDGGTDYGYTF.

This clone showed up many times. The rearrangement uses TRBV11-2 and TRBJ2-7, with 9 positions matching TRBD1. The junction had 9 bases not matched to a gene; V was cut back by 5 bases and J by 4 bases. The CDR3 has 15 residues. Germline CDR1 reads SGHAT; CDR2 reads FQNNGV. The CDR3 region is CASSPGQGRGYEQYF. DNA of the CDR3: TGTGCCAGCAGCCCAGGACAGGGGCGCGGATACGAGCAGTACTTC.

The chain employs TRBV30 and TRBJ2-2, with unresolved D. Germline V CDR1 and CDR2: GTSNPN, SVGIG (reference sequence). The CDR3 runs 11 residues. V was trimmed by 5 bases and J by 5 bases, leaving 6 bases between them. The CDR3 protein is CAWEKTGELFF. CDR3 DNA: TGTGCCTGGGAAAAAACCGGGGAGCTGTTTTTT. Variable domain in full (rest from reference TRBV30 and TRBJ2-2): SQTIHQWPATLVQPVGSPLSLECTVEGTSNPNLYWYRQAAGRGLQLLFYSVGIGQISSEVPQNLSASRPQDRQFILSSKKLLLSDSGFYLCAWEKTGELFFGEGSRLTVL.

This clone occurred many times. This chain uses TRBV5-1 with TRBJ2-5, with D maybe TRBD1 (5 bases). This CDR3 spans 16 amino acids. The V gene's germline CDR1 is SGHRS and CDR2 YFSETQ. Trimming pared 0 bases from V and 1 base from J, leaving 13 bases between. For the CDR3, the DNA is TGCGCCAGCAGCTTGGAAGGGGTCCACCGCCAAGAGACCCAGTACTTC. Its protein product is CASSLEGVHRQETQYF.

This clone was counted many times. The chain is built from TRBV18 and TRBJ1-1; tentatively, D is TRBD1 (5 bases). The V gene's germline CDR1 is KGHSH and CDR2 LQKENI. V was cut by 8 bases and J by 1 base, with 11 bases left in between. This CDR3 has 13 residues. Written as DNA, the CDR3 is TGTGCCAGCCATCACGGGGGGAACACTGAAGCTTTCTTT. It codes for CASHHGGNTEAFF.

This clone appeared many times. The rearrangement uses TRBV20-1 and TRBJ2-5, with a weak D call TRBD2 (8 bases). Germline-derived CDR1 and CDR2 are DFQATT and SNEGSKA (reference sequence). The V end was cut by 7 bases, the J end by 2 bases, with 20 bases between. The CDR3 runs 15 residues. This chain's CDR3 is CSVRGREALQETQYF. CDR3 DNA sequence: TGCAGTGTTAGGGGGCGGGAGGCGTTGCAAGAGACCCAGTACTTC.

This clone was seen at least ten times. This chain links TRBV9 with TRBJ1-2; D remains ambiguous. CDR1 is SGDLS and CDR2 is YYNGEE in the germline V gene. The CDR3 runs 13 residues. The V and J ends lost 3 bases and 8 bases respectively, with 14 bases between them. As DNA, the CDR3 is TGTGCCAGCAGCGATGGCGGCCTCGGAGGCTACACCTTC. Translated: CASSDGGLGGYTF.

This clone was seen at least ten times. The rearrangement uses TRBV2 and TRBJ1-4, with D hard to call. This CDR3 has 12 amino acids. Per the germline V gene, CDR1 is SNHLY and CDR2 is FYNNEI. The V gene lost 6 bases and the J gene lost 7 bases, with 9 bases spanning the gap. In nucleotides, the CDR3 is TGTGCCAGCAGAAGGGTTTCTGAAAAACTGTTTTTT. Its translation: CASRRVSEKLFF.

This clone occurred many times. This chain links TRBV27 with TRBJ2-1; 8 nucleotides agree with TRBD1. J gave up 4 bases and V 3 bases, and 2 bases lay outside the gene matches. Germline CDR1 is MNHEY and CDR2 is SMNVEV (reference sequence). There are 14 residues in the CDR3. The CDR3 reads CASSFRQGYNEQFF. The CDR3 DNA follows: TGTGCCAGCAGTTTCCGACAGGGGTACAATGAGCAGTTCTTC.

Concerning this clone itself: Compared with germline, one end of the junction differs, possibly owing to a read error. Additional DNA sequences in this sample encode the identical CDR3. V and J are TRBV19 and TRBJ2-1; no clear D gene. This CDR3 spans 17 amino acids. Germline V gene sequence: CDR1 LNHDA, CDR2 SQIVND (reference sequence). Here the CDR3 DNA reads TGTGCCAGCAGTATTTCGGTCGGTACCAACTCCTACAATGAGCAGTTCTTC. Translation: CASSISVGTNSYNEQFF. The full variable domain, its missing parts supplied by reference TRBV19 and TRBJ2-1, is DGGITQSPKYLFRKEGQNVTLSCEQNLNHDAMYWYRQDPGQGLRLIYYSQIVNDFQKGDIAEGYSVSREKKESFPLTVTSAQKNPTAFYLCASSISVGTNSYNEQFFGPGTRLTVL.

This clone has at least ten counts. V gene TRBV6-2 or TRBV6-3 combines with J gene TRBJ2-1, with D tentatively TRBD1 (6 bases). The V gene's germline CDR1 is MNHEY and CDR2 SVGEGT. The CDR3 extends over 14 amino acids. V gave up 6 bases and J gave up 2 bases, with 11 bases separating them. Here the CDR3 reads CASSPGVPYNEQFF. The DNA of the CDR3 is TGTGCCAGCAGCCCAGGGGTGCCCTACAATGAGCAGTTCTTC.

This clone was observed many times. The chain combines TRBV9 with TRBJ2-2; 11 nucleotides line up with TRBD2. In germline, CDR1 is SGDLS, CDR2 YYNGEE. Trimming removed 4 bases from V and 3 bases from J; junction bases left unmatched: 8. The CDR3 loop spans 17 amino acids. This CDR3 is CASSPGTSGHYTGELFF. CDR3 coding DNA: TGTGCCAGCAGCCCCGGGACTAGCGGACACTACACCGGGGAGCTGTTTTTT.

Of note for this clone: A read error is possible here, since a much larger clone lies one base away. DNA of the CDR3: TGCAGCGCGCTAGATGCATGGGGCCAGGAGGACGAGCAGTACTTC. Translation: CSALDAWGQEDEQYF. The chain employs TRBV29-1 and TRBJ2-7; D is perhaps TRBD1 or TRBD2 (5 bases each). Germline CDR1 SQVTM, CDR2 ANQGSEA. V dropped 7 bases and J dropped 5 bases, with 24 bases sitting between them. The CDR3 is made up of 15 amino acids.

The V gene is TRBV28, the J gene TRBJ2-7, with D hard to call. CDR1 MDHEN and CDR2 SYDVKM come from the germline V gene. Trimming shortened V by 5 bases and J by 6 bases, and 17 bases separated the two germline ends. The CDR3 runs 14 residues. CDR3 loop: CASSRVSSLSEQYF. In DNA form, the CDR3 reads TGTGCCAGCAGTAGAGTGTCGAGCCTCTCCGAGCAGTACTTC.

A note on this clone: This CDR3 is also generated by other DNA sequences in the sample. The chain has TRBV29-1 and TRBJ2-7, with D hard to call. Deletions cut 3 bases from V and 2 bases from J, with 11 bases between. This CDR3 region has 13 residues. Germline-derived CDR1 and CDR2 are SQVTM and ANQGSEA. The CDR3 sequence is CSVEGGPPYEQYF. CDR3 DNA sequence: TGCAGCGTTGAGGGTGGACCCCCCTACGAGCAGTACTTC.